Presented here are 27 T cell receptor beta chains from one specimen sequenced in a study of long-term antiretroviral therapy in people with HIV. Sequencing used immunoSEQ v3.0 at survey level. Only in-frame clones appear in the TCRdb table, and some are missing; sequencing was by immunoSEQ multiplex PCR. In the table there are more than 25,000 clones, just under 90% of which are singletons. Sequenced material: unsorted PBMCs, taken 3.2 years before starting antiretroviral therapy. These TCRs come from a man in his fifties with HIV.

The gene calls are TRBV7-2 and TRBJ2-3; the match to TRBD2 covers 11 bases. Germline CDR1 is SGHTA and CDR2 is FQGNSA. The CDR3 length is 18 residues. With 1 base clipped from V and 7 bases from J, the junction kept 13 bases outside the gene matches. As DNA, the CDR3 is TGTGCCAGCAGCTTAGTTAGCGGGGGGGTCCTCGCCAAAAATACGCAGTATTTT. This translates into CASSLVSGGVLAKNTQYF.

The chain has TRBV5-6 and TRBJ2-1; 10 bases fit TRBD2. J was trimmed by 4 bases and V by 4 bases; bases with no gene match: 5. The CDR3 covers 15 residues. Per the germline V gene, CDR1 is SGHDT and CDR2 is YYEEEE. CDR3 sequence: CASSPLAGTYNEQFF. DNA for the CDR3: TGTGCCAGCAGCCCACTAGCGGGAACTTACAATGAGCAGTTCTTC.

The chain carries TRBV5-4 and TRBJ1-2; D gene uncertain. The V end was cut by 2 bases, the J end by 5 bases, with 4 bases between. Germline CDR1 reads SGHNT; CDR2 reads YYREEE (reference sequence). The CDR3 is made up of 11 amino acids. This CDR3 reads CASSLGYGYTF. CDR3 bases: TGTGCCAGCAGCTTAGGTTATGGCTACACCTTC.

V usage is TRBV5-5 and J usage is TRBJ2-2; either TRBD1 or TRBD2 may fit D (5 bases each). Germline V gene data show CDR1 as SGHKS and CDR2 as YYEKEE (reference sequence). CDR3 length: 16 amino acids. Trimming cost V 4 bases and J 4 bases, with 17 bases left between them. The CDR3 sequence is CASSPRTPAGTGELFF. The DNA for the CDR3 is TGTGCCAGCAGCCCTCGGACACCCGCGGGCACCGGGGAGCTGTTTTTT.

The V call is TRBV9, the J call TRBJ2-1; 11 bases line up with TRBD2. Germline values: CDR1 SGDLS, CDR2 YYNGEE. The CDR3 contains 15 residues. Germline trimming cut 0 bases from V and 9 bases from J; bases unmatched to any gene: 5. CDR3 region: CASSVVSGGEAEQFF. CDR3 sequence (DNA): TGTGCCAGCAGCGTAGTTAGCGGGGGGGAGGCTGAGCAGTTCTTC.

This clone has a handful of counts. The chain couples TRBV6-5 to TRBJ1-6, with TRBD1 identical over 9 bases. V lost 2 bases to trimming and J lost 16 bases; unmatched junction nucleotides: 12. CDR1 is MNHEY, CDR2 SVGAGI, per germline. The CDR3 spans 15 residues. CDR3: CASSYLGDRAGRLHF. The CDR3 DNA follows: TGTGCCAGCAGTTACCTGGGGGACAGGGCAGGACGACTCCACTTT.

In DNA, the CDR3 is TGTGCCAGTAGTAGCGTAGGCCGCTTCTACGAGCAGTACTTC. Its translation: CASSSVGRFYEQYF. The chain combines TRBV19 with TRBJ2-7; D gene unclear. Germline assignment: CDR1 LNHDA and CDR2 SQIVND (reference sequence). This CDR3 spans 14 amino acids. The V gene lost 4 bases and the J gene lost 3 bases, with 13 bases spanning the gap. The full variable domain, in which reference TRBV19 and TRBJ2-7 provide the parts outside the CDR3, is DGGITQSPKYLFRKEGQNVTLSCEQNLNHDAMYWYRQDPGQGLRLIYYSQIVNDFQKGDIAEGYSVSREKKESFPLTVTSAQKNPTAFYLCASSSVGRFYEQYFGPGTRLTVT.

The V call is TRBV20-1, the J call TRBJ2-7; D call uncertain. With 4 bases removed from V and 3 bases from J, the gap between germline ends came to 4 bases. The CDR3 runs 10 residues. Germline lookup yields CDR1 DFQATT and CDR2 SNEGSKA (reference sequence). CDR3 in amino acids: CSAKGYEQYF. The CDR3, as DNA: TGCAGTGCTAAGGGCTACGAGCAGTACTTC.

This sequence joins TRBV5-1 and TRBJ2-1; 12 bases agree with TRBD2. Germline values: CDR1 SGHRS, CDR2 YFSETQ. This CDR3 has 16 residues. Trimming cost V 3 bases and J 6 bases; bases outside gene matches: 7. The CDR3 DNA follows: TGCGCCAGCAGCTCAGCTAGCGGGGGGGCCCCCAATGAGCAGTTCTTC. Translation gives CASSSASGGAPNEQFF.

V usage is TRBV7-9 and J usage is TRBJ2-3; 7 bases map to TRBD2. With V trimmed by 2 bases and J by 4 bases, 6 bases remained unmatched. Looked up from germline, CDR1 is SEHNR and CDR2 is FQNEAQ (reference sequence). The CDR3 loop spans 15 amino acids. The CDR3, as DNA: TGTGCCAGCAGCTTACAGACGGGAGGCGCAGATACGCAGTATTTT. It is translated as CASSLQTGGADTQYF.

The V gene is TRBV11-2, the J gene TRBJ2-2, with TRBD2 matching 9 bases. The junction had 11 bases not matched to a gene; V was cut back by 5 bases and J by 4 bases. Germline CDR1 reads SGHAT; CDR2 reads FQNNGV. The CDR3 has 17 amino acids. This chain's CDR3 is CASSRSGSPPTTGELFF. CDR3 sequence (DNA): TGTGCCAGCAGCCGTAGCGGGAGCCCACCGACCACCGGGGAGCTGTTTTTT.

J is TRBJ2-4 and V is TRBV21-1; no DNA check was done on the table's D call, TRBD1. TRBV21-1 is reported as a pseudogene. CDR3 length: 16 amino acids. The CDR3 reads CASSTRDSVAKNIQYF. CDR3 nucleotide sequence: TGTGCCAGCAGCACACGGGACAGCGTCGCCAAAAACATTCAGTACTTC.

The rearrangement uses TRBV30 and TRBJ2-3; D possibly corresponds to TRBD1 (5 bases). This CDR3 contains 13 residues. The ends were cut back, 0 bases at V and 4 bases at J, with 8 bases in the middle. Germline CDR1 is GTSNPN and CDR2 is SVGIG (reference sequence). The CDR3 loop is CAWSVQVADTQYF. CDR3 nucleotides: TGTGCCTGGAGTGTACAGGTGGCAGATACGCAGTATTTT.

In its sample, this clone was seen once. J is TRBJ1-2 and V is TRBV5-1, with D unresolved. Germline V lookup: CDR1 SGHRS, CDR2 YFSETQ. The CDR3 runs to 13 residues. V gave up 4 bases and J gave up 2 bases, with 9 bases separating them. CDR3 sequence: CASSPSSNYGYTF. The CDR3 DNA reads TGCGCCAGCAGCCCTTCCAGCAACTATGGCTACACCTTC.

The V and J genes are TRBV30 and TRBJ2-3; TRBD2 agrees at 9 bases. The V segment lost 3 bases and the J segment 2 bases; nucleotides outside the gene matches: 3. Germline values: CDR1 GTSNPN, CDR2 SVGIG (reference sequence). CDR3 size: 14 residues. The CDR3 reads CAWRREGVTDTQYF. In DNA, the CDR3 is TGTGCCTGGAGGCGGGAGGGGGTCACAGATACGCAGTATTTT.

The gene calls are TRBV5-1 and TRBJ2-6; D not certain. The CDR3 consists of 17 residues. Trimming took 0 bases from V and 2 from J, leaving 12 bases between them. Germline V gene lookup returns CDR1 SGHRS and CDR2 YFSETQ. CDR3 residues: CASSLGYSHAGANVLTF. The CDR3 DNA is TGCGCCAGCAGCTTGGGGTATTCTCACGCTGGGGCCAACGTCCTGACTTTC.

This clone occurred a few times. The germline gene is not matched at one end of the junction; a read error may be the cause. V usage is TRBV7-2 and J usage is TRBJ1-5, with 7 nucleotides matching TRBD1. Germline V gives CDR1 SGHTA, CDR2 FQGNSA. This CDR3 region has 16 residues. The CDR3 loop reads CASSSWGQGVNRPQHF. As DNA, the CDR3 is TGTGCCAGCAGCTCGTGGGGGCAGGGGGTAAATCGGCCCCAGCATTTT.

The chain uses TRBV9 and TRBJ1-2, with TRBD1 identical over 7 bases. This CDR3 spans 15 amino acids. Germline trimming cut 4 bases from V and 4 bases from J; bases unmatched to any gene: 10. From germline, CDR1 is SGDLS and CDR2 YYNGEE. The DNA for the CDR3 is TGTGCCAGCAGCTCAACAGGGGATCTTAGCTATGGCTACACCTTC. It translates to CASSSTGDLSYGYTF.

The chain combines TRBV6-1 with TRBJ1-2; the D is unclear. This CDR3 is built from 13 residues. The V end lost 4 bases, the J end lost 3 bases, and 9 bases lay between the germline ends. Germline loops: CDR1 MNHNS, CDR2 SASEGT. CDR3 amino acids: CASSGIKDYGYTF. The CDR3 DNA sequence: TGTGCCAGCAGTGGGATAAAGGACTATGGCTACACCTTC.

V is TRBV30 and J is TRBJ2-7; 10 bases fit TRBD1. Unmatched junction bases numbered 9, after V lost 2 bases and J lost 2 bases. This CDR3 spans 16 amino acids. The germline V gene encodes CDR1 GTSNPN and CDR2 SVGIG (reference sequence). For the CDR3, the DNA is TGTGCCTGGAGTTGGGGACCCGGGACAGGGGCCTACGAGCAGTACTTC. Protein: CAWSWGPGTGAYEQYF. Looking up the rest from reference TRBV30 and TRBJ2-7 gives the full variable domain: SQTIHQWPATLVQPVGSPLSLECTVEGTSNPNLYWYRQAAGRGLQLLFYSVGIGQISSEVPQNLSASRPQDRQFILSSKKLLLSDSGFYLCAWSWGPGTGAYEQYFGPGTRLTVT.

This sequence joins TRBV28 and TRBJ1-4, with TRBD1 as a possible D gene (5 bases). The germline gives CDR1 MDHEN, CDR2 SYDVKM. This CDR3 spans 15 amino acids. Trimming removed 3 bases from V and 5 bases from J, with 13 bases in between. The CDR3 reads CASSFPWGENEKLFF. DNA of the CDR3: TGTGCCAGCAGTTTTCCTTGGGGGGAGAATGAAAAACTGTTTTTT.

V usage is TRBV5-8 and J usage is TRBJ1-5; D call uncertain. Trimming removed 1 base from V and 2 bases from J, with 7 bases in between. The CDR3 contains 14 residues. In germline, CDR1 is SGHTS, CDR2 YDEGEE. The CDR3 is CASSLLSGNQPQHF. CDR3 DNA: TGTGCCAGCAGCTTGTTGTCGGGCAATCAGCCCCAGCATTTT. The complete variable domain, with remaining parts taken from reference TRBV5-8 and TRBJ1-5, reads EAGVTQSPTHLIKTRGQQATLRCSPISGHTSVYWYQQALGLGLQFLLWYDEGEERNRGNFPPRFSGRQFPNYSSELNVNALELEDSALYLCASSLLSGNQPQHFGDGTRLSIL.

This clone was observed once. The chain joins TRBV13 to TRBJ2-7; 9 bases are a match to TRBD1. The CDR3 is made up of 15 amino acids. The germline CDR1 and CDR2 sequences are PRHDT and FYEKMQ (reference sequence). V trimming: 4 bases; J trimming: 3 bases; junction bases outside the gene matches: 7. Here the CDR3 reads CASSSRQGVNYEQYF. CDR3 in DNA: TGTGCCAGCAGCTCACGACAGGGGGTCAACTACGAGCAGTACTTC.

The chain has TRBV7-3 and TRBJ2-1; 9 bases are a match to TRBD2. The junction had 9 bases not matched to a gene; V was cut back by 2 bases and J by 7 bases. The CDR3 has 16 residues. Germline V lookup: CDR1 SGHTA, CDR2 FQGTGA. This CDR3 is CASSLRAGGNSNEQFF. In DNA, the CDR3 is TGTGCCAGCAGCTTACGAGCGGGAGGTAACAGTAATGAGCAGTTCTTC.

This chain joins TRBV30 and TRBJ1-2, with D perhaps matching TRBD1 (6 bases). The CDR3 has 13 amino acids. Germline assignment: CDR1 GTSNPN and CDR2 SVGIG (reference sequence). V lost 0 bases and J lost 7, with 12 bases in between. Here the CDR3 reads CAWSVRGARGYTF. Here the CDR3 DNA reads TGTGCCTGGAGTGTTCGGGGGGCCCGTGGCTACACCTTC.

This chain links TRBV9 with TRBJ2-7, with TRBD2 identical over 10 bases. V lost 0 bases to trimming and J lost 2 bases; unmatched junction nucleotides: 5. CDR3 length: 16 amino acids. Germline-derived CDR1 and CDR2 are SGDLS and YYNGEE. CDR3 region: CASSVGLAGDPYEQYF. The CDR3 DNA reads TGTGCCAGCAGCGTAGGGCTAGCGGGGGACCCCTACGAGCAGTACTTC. The whole variable domain, remainder taken from reference TRBV9 and TRBJ2-7, is DSGVTQTPKHLITATGQRVTLRCSPRSGDLSVYWYQQSLDQGLQFLIQYYNGEERAKGNILERFSAQQFPDLHSELNLSSLELGDSALYFCASSVGLAGDPYEQYFGPGTRLTVT.

The chain combines TRBV2 with TRBJ2-3; D gene ambiguous. The CDR3 has 14 amino acids. Between the trimmed V and J ends, which lost 3 bases and 0 bases, there was a span of 7 bases. The germline CDR1 and CDR2 sequences are SNHLY and FYNNEI. DNA of the CDR3: TGTGCCAGCAGTGAGCCAGGCAGCACAGATACGCAGTATTTT. Its translation is CASSEPGSTDTQYF.